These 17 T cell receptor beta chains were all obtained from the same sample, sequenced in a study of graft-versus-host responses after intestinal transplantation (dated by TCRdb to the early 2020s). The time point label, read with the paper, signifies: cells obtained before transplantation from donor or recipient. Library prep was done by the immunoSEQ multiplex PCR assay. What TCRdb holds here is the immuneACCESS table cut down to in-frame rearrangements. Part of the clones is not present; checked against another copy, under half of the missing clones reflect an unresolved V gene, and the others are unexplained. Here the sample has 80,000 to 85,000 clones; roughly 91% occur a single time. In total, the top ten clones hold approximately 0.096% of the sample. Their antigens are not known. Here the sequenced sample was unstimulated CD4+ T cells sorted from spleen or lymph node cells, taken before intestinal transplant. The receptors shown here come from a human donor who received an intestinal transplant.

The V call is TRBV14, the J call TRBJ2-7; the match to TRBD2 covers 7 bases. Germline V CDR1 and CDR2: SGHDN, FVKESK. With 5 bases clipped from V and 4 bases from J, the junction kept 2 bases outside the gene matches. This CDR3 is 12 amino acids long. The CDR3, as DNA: TGTGCCAGCAGCAACGGGGGGTACGAGCAGTACTTC. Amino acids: CASSNGGYEQYF. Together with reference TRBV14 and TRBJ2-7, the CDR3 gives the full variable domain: EAGVTQFPSHSVIEKGQTVTLRCDPISGHDNLYWYRRVMGKEIKFLLHFVKESKQDESGMPNNRFLAERTGGTYSTLKVQPAELEDSGVYFCASSNGGYEQYFGPGTRLTVT.

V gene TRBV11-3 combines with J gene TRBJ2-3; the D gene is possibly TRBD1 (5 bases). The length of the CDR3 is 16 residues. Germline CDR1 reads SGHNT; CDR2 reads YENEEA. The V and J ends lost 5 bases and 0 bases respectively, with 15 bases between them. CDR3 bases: TGTGCCAGCAGCCTAAAGGGGTTCGCTAGCACAGATACGCAGTATTTT. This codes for CASSLKGFASTDTQYF.

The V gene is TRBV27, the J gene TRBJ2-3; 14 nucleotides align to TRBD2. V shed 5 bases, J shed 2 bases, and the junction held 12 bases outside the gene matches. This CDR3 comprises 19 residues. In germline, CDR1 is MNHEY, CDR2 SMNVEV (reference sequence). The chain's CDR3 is CASSPTTSGGAGDTDTQYF. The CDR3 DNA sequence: TGTGCCAGCAGTCCCACGACTAGCGGGGGGGCCGGGGACACAGATACGCAGTATTTT.

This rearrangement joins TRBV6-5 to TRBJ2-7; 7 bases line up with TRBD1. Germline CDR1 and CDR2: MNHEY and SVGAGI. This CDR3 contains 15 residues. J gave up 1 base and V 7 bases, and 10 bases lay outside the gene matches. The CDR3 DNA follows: TGTGCCAGCACCGTCGGGGCAGGGGGTTCCTACGAGCAGTACTTC. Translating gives CASTVGAGGSYEQYF.

The CDR3 is CASSQPTYGYTF. CDR3 coding DNA: TGTGCCAGCAGCCAACCTACCTATGGCTACACCTTC. The chain joins TRBV9 to TRBJ1-2; D remains ambiguous. Germline V gives CDR1 SGDLS, CDR2 YYNGEE. The V end lost 4 bases, the J end lost 4 bases, and 8 bases lay between the germline ends. The CDR3 consists of 12 residues. The complete variable domain, with remaining parts taken from reference TRBV9 and TRBJ1-2, reads DSGVTQTPKHLITATGQRVTLRCSPRSGDLSVYWYQQSLDQGLQFLIQYYNGEERAKGNILERFSAQQFPDLHSELNLSSLELGDSALYFCASSQPTYGYTFGSGTRLTVV.

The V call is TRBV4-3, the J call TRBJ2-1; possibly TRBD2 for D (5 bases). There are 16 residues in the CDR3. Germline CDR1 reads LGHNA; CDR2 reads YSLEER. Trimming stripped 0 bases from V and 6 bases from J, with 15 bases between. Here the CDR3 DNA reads TGCGCCAGCAGCCAAGACCAAATAGGGAGTTCCAATGAGCAGTTCTTC. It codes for CASSQDQIGSSNEQFF.

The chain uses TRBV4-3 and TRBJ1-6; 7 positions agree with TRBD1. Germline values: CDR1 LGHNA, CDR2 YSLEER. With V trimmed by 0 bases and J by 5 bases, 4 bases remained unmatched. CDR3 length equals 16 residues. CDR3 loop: CASSQDAGGHNSPLHF. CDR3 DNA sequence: TGCGCCAGCAGCCAAGACGCAGGGGGACATAATTCACCCCTCCACTTT.

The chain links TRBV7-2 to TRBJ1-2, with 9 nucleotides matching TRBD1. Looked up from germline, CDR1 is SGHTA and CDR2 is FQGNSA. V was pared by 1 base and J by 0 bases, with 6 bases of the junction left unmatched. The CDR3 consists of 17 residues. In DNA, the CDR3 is TGTGCCAGCAGCTTAGAGGTTCGGACAGGGGCTAACTATGGCTACACCTTC. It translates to CASSLEVRTGANYGYTF.

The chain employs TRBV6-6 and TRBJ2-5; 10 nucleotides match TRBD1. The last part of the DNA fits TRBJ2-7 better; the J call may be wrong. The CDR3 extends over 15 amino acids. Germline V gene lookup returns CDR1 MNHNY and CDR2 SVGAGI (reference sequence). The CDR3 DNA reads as TGTGCCAGCAACCGGGACAGGGGCTTCTCCTACGAGCAGTACTTC. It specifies CASNRDRGFSYEQYF.

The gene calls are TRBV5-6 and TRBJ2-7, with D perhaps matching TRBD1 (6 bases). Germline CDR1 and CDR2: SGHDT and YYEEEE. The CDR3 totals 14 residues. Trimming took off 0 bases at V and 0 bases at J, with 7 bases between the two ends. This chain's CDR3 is CASSLEGVSYEQYF. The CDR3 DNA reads TGTGCCAGCAGCTTGGAGGGGGTCTCCTACGAGCAGTACTTC.

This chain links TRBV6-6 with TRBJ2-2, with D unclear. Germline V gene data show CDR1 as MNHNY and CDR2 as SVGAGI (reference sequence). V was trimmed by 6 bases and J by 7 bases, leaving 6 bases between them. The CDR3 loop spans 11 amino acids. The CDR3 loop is CASRSVGELFF. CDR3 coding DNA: TGTGCCAGCAGGTCGGTCGGGGAGCTGTTTTTT.

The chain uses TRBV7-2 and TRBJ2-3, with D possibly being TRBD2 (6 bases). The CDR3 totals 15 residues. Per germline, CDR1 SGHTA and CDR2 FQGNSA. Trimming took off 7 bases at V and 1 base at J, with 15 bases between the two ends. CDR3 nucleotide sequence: TGTGCCAGCACCTCTTGGGGCGGGGGCACAGATACGCAGTATTTT. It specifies CASTSWGGGTDTQYF.

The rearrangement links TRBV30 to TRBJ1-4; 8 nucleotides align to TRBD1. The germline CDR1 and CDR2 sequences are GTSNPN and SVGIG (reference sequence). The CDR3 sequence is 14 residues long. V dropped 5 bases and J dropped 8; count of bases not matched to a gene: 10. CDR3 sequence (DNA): TGTGCCTGGGGAGACAGGGGCCGAGGGGAAAAACTGTTTTTT. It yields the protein CAWGDRGRGEKLFF.

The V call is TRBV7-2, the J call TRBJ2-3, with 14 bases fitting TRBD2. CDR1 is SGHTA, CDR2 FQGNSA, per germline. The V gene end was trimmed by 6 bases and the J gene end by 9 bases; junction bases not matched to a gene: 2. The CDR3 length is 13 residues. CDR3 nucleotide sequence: TGTGCCAGCAGGACTAGCGGGGGGGCCACGCAGTATTTT. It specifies CASRTSGGATQYF. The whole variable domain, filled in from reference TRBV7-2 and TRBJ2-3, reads GAGVSQSPSNKVTEKGKDVELRCDPISGHTALYWYRQSLGQGLEFLIYFQGNSAPDKSGLPSDRFSAERTGGSVSTLTIQRTQQEDSAVYLCASRTSGGATQYFGPGTRLTVL.

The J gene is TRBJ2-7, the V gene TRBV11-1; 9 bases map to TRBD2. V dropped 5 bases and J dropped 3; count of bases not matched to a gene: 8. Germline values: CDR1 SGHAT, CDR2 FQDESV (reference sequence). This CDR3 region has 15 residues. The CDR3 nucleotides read TGTGCCAGCAGCCTCTCGACTAGCGGCTACTACGAGCAGTACTTC. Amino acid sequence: CASSLSTSGYYEQYF.

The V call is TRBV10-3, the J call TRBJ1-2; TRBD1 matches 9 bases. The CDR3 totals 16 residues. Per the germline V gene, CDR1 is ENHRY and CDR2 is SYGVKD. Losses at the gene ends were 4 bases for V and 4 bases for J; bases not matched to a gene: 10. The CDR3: CAISGAGQGRFYGYTF. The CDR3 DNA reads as TGTGCCATCAGTGGTGCGGGACAGGGTCGTTTCTATGGCTACACCTTC.

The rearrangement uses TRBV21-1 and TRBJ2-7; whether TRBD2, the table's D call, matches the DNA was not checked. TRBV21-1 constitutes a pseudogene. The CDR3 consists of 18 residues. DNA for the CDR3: TGTGCCAGCAGCAAAGCCCGGGGACGGCGGGGGGGACGCTACGAGCAGTACTTC. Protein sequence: CASSKARGRRGGRYEQYF.